These T cell receptor beta chains were read from a single sample in a study of CD8+CD57+ T cells in acquired aplastic anemia. One entry per CDR3 protein results from TCRdb running MiXCR on the reads. The sample yields approximately 160,000 distinct CDR3 sequences, around half seen once. Sample: sorted CD4+, CD8+, or CD8+CD57+ T cells (not recorded which) from PBMCs. The origin of the receptors is a human donor with aplastic anemia. The CDR3 runs from the conserved cysteine through the conserved F or W. D genes are given only for firm matches. Rows give clone size only sometimes, using once, few, many, or a class for an expanded clone.

clone_size	d_call	j_call	v_call	cdr3_aa	cdr3_nt
-	-	TRBJ1-1	TRBV6-5	CASSLIAGALNTEAFF	TGTGCCAGCAGTTTGATCGCAGGGGCGCTGAACACTGAAGCTTTCTTT
many	TRBD2	TRBJ2-3	TRBV7-9	CASTKAGGLGTDTQYF	TGTGCCAGCACCAAGGCGGGGGGGCTGGGCACAGATACGCAGTATTTT
-	-	TRBJ1-4	TRBV30	CACASGVSNEKLFF	TGTGCCTGCGCCTCAGGGGTGTCGAATGAAAAACTGTTTTTT
-	-	TRBJ1-4	TRBV19	CASSIVGVGGEKLFF	TGTGCCAGTAGTATAGTGGGGGTAGGAGGTGAAAAACTGTTTTTT
few	-	TRBJ2-3	TRBV12-3/TRBV12-4	CASSPSGTPTTDTQYF	TGTGCCAGCAGTCCCTCCGGGACTCCCACCACAGATACGCAGTATTTT
-	-	TRBJ1-1	TRBV7-6	CASSLAGGREAFF	TGTGCCAGCAGCTTAGCCGGGGGGCGTGAAGCTTTCTTT
few	-	TRBJ2-5	TRBV7-4	CASSPTGETQYF	TGTGCCAGCAGTCCTACAGGGGAGACCCAGTACTTC
-	TRBD2	TRBJ2-1	TRBV5-8	CASSQRLASNEQFF	TGTGCCAGCAGCCAACGACTAGCGAGTAATGAGCAGTTCTTC
few	TRBD1	TRBJ2-5	TRBV24-1	CATSEGRQGAETQYF	TGTGCCACCAGTGAGGGTAGGCAGGGGGCGGAGACCCAGTACTTC
once	TRBD1	TRBJ1-1	TRBV20-1	CSDGTANTEAFF	TGCAGTGATGGGACAGCGAACACTGAAGCTTTCTTT
-	-	TRBJ1-6	TRBV7-3	CASSLIGRRGSSYNSPLHF	TGTGCCAGCAGCTTAATCGGCAGGCGGGGTAGCTCCTATAATTCACCCCTCCACTTT
-	TRBD2	TRBJ2-1	TRBV20-1	CSARDLGTSGYNEQFF	TGCAGTGCTAGAGATCTTGGGACTAGCGGGTACAATGAGCAGTTCTTC
few	-	TRBJ1-1	TRBV2	CASSGGYTEAFF	TGTGCCAGCAGTGGGGGGTACACTGAAGCTTTCTTT
few	-	TRBJ2-7	TRBV10-3	CATSDGVEQYF	TGTGCCACCTCGGACGGAGTTGAGCAGTACTTC
once	TRBD1	TRBJ1-2	TRBV19	CATLRGTGPGGYTF	TGTGCGACTCTTCGAGGGACAGGGCCTGGTGGCTACACCTTC
-	TRBD2	TRBJ2-7	TRBV11-1	CASSVGGGRASGYEQYF	TGTGCCAGCAGCGTTGGAGGCGGGAGGGCCTCGGGGTACGAGCAGTACTTC
-	-	TRBJ1-2	TRBV7-3	CASSPGGTPIYGYTF	TGTGCCAGCAGCCCGGGCGGTACGCCAATCTATGGCTACACCTTC
-	-	TRBJ2-7	TRBV10-1	CASSDIGTFNEQYF	TGCGCCAGCAGTGATATCGGGACCTTCAACGAGCAGTACTTC
few	-	TRBJ2-3	TRBV7-2	CASSLAGPGIVTDTQYF	TGTGCCAGCAGCTTAGCTGGTCCAGGGATAGTCACAGATACGCAGTATTTT
many	-	TRBJ1-4	TRBV7-3	CASSLRGSPNEKLFF	TGTGCCAGCAGCTTACGAGGCAGTCCTAATGAAAAACTGTTTTTT
many	-	TRBJ1-2	TRBV27	CASSARSGAYGYTF	TGTGCCAGCAGTGCCCGTTCGGGGGCCTATGGCTACACCTTC
many	TRBD2	TRBJ2-1	TRBV12-3/TRBV12-4	CASSPVTSGSNEQFF	TGTGCCAGCAGCCCGGTGACTAGCGGGAGCAATGAGCAGTTCTTC
few	TRBD1	TRBJ1-3	TRBV11-1	CASSRQGGQSGNTIYF	TGTGCCAGCAGCCGACAGGGGGGCCAGTCTGGAAACACCATATATTTT